The source of this TCR beta chain is a study of blood T cell repertoires in COVID-19. Study at large: Donors in the United States, Italy and Spain gave samples during acute or convalescent COVID-19.

This clone was counted at least ten times. The method was immunoSEQ multiplex PCR; TCRdb's version includes in-frame clones alone and lacks a portion of them. The repertoire holds 200,000 to 250,000 clones, with more than 80% as singletons. The clonotype originates from a man aged 25 to 40 who had recovered from COVID-19. Input material: peripheral blood.

CDR3 sequence reads: CASSQGEGQGNYEQYF. The CDR3 nucleotides are TGCGCCAGCAGCCAAGGAGAGGGACAGGGGAACTACGAGCAGTACTTC. The V call is TRBV4-3, the J call TRBJ2-7, with 10 bases aligning to TRBD1. The CDR3 sequence is 16 residues long. Losses at the gene ends were 1 base for V and 3 bases for J; bases not matched to a gene: 6. Germline CDR1 and CDR2: LGHNA and YSLEER.